This T cell receptor (beta chain) was profiled in a study of a mutant IDH1 vaccine in newly diagnosed glioma. Across the whole study: Patients received vaccination from 4-6 weeks after radiotherapy alone, or with temozolomide cycles.

Note on this clone: No antigen is known for it.

Study-wide results and caveats: Induction of immune responses by the vaccine occurred in approximately 93% of patients.

Time point here: week 11, during vaccination. In the vaccine, a single dose held 300 ug of the mutant IDH1 20-mer peptide, along with topical imiquimod. Here immunoSEQ multiplex PCR was the method, and the copy in TCRdb shows in-frame clones only, minus some. The sample has about 130,000 clones; about four fifths are singletons. This receptor was taken from a middle-aged man with glioma. The sequences come from PBMCs, collected from a glioma patient whose treatment included an IDH1 peptide vaccine.

In DNA, the CDR3 is TGTGCCAGCAGCCTAGGAGGAGCAGGGGGGTATTATAATTCACCCCTCCACTTT. This codes for CASSLGGAGGYYNSPLHF. The V and J genes are TRBV7-2 and TRBJ1-6, with 7 bases matching TRBD1. This CDR3 comprises 18 residues. The ends lost 5 bases at V and 4 bases at J; junction bases unmatched: 14. Looked up from germline, CDR1 is SGHTA and CDR2 is FQGNSA.